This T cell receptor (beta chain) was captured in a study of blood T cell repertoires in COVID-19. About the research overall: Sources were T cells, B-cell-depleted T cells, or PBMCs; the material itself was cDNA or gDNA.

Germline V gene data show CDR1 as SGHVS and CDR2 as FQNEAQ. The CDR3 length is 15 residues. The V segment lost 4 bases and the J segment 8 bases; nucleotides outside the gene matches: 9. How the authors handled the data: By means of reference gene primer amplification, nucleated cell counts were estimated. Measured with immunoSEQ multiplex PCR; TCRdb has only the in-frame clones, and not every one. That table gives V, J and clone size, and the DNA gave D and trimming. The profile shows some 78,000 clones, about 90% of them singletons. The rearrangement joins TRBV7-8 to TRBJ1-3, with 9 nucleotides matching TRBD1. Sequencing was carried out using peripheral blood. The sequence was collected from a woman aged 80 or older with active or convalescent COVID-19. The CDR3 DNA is TGTGCCAGCAGCTGGGGACAGGGCAGGTCAGACACCATATATTTT. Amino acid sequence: CASSWGQGRSDTIYF.